This T cell receptor (beta chain) was captured by sequencing in a study of T-cell reconstitution after alpha-beta-depleted transplantation in children. The study, taken as a whole, reports: Recipient T cells and thymic progenitors that survived were the source of the high TCRbeta diversity seen at day 60 in some patients. Fresh T-cell production supplied most of the T-cell counts and diversity seen one year after transplant. About two months after transplant, alpha-beta T cells reportedly came from several hundred expanded graft clones.

This clonotype was found many times. Its specificity is not known. The authors prepared the TCRbeta library with unique molecular identifiers. TCRdb used MiXCR to reprocess the PCR reads, holding one entry per CDR3 protein. The sample records about 490,000 distinct CDR3 sequences, roughly a tenth being singletons. Germline V gene sequence: CDR1 SGHTA, CDR2 FQGNSA. The CDR3 sequence is 15 residues long. V lost 4 bases to trimming and J lost 4 bases; unmatched junction nucleotides: 7. Sample: PBMCs, taken before TCRalphabeta/CD19-depleted stem cell transplant. The chain recombines TRBV7-2 with TRBJ1-2, with TRBD1 matching over 9 bases. The TCR comes from a child aged 2 to 15 with inherited bone marrow failure, due to receive a stem cell transplant. This chain's CDR3 is CASSSNYRGRYGYTF. The CDR3, as DNA: TGTGCCAGCAGCTCCAATTACAGGGGGCGCTATGGCTACACCTTC.